Following are 31 T cell receptor beta chains from one sample sequenced in a study of blood T cell repertoires in COVID-19. Using immunoSEQ multiplex PCR, the repertoire was profiled, and TCRdb retains in-frame clones only, with some absent. Altogether approximately 340,000 clones are present, approximately 91% being singletons, with the ten largest covering about 0.86%. Sequenced sample: PBMCs or T cells enriched from blood (not recorded which). These receptors were collected from a woman aged 40-49 years who had been exposed to COVID-19.

In its sample, this clone was seen a few times. The chain joins TRBV29-1 to TRBJ1-2; D not certain. The CDR3 totals 11 residues. Germline-derived CDR1 and CDR2 are SQVTM and ANQGSEA. V lost 1 base and J 8 bases, leaving 8 bases between the germline ends. The CDR3 spells CSVEGGRGYTF. In nucleotides, the CDR3 is TGCAGCGTTGAAGGAGGGCGGGGCTACACCTTC.

The rearrangement links TRBV27 to TRBJ1-2; tentative D call: TRBD1 (5 bases). The CDR3 totals 14 residues. Trimming left V 8 bases short and J 1 base short, with 14 bases between. The germline gives CDR1 MNHEY, CDR2 SMNVEV (reference sequence). CDR3 residues: CASRPWGVNYGYTF. CDR3 DNA sequence: TGTGCCAGCCGCCCGTGGGGGGTTAACTATGGCTACACCTTC.

The V and J genes are TRBV5-1 and TRBJ1-2; D gene uncertain. Trimming stripped 2 bases from V and 4 bases from J, with 15 bases between. CDR3 length: 15 amino acids. Germline V gives CDR1 SGHRS, CDR2 YFSETQ. The CDR3 is CASSFTTGIPYGYTF. CDR3 in DNA: TGCGCCAGCAGCTTTACCACGGGTATTCCCTATGGCTACACCTTC.

This chain joins TRBV20-1 and TRBJ2-5; D is possibly TRBD2 (6 bases). V was shortened by 3 bases and J by 2 bases, with 13 bases between the two germline ends. This CDR3 spans 14 amino acids. From germline, CDR1 is DFQATT and CDR2 SNEGSKA (reference sequence). CDR3 sequence: CSASLIGGQETQYF. As DNA, the CDR3 is TGCAGTGCTAGTCTTATCGGGGGTCAAGAGACCCAGTACTTC.

Of note for this clone: This sample includes further DNA sequences coding for the same CDR3. The chain couples TRBV7-9 to TRBJ1-1; 7 bases fit TRBD1. With 3 bases clipped from V and 5 bases from J, the junction kept 6 bases outside the gene matches. Per the germline V gene, CDR1 is SEHNR and CDR2 is FQNEAQ (reference sequence). The length of the CDR3 is 14 residues. The CDR3 region is CASSLEGGGTEAFF. The CDR3 bases are TGTGCCAGCAGCTTGGAAGGGGGCGGAACTGAAGCTTTCTTT.

V is TRBV5-1 and J is TRBJ2-3; 15 bases map to TRBD2. This CDR3 comprises 17 residues. Germline CDR1 SGHRS, CDR2 YFSETQ. J lost 4 bases, V lost 4 bases, and 7 bases had no gene match. The CDR3 bases are TGCGCCAGCAGCATAGGACTAGCGGGGGGGGCCCCAGATACGCAGTATTTT. This gives the protein CASSIGLAGGAPDTQYF.

The chain links TRBV19 to TRBJ2-2; the match to TRBD1 covers 7 bases. This CDR3 is built from 14 residues. Germline values: CDR1 LNHDA, CDR2 SQIVND (reference sequence). V lost 7 bases to trimming and J lost 3 bases; unmatched junction nucleotides: 5. The CDR3: CASTTTGYTGELFF. CDR3 DNA: TGTGCCAGTACCACGACAGGGTACACCGGGGAGCTGTTTTTT. Filled out from reference TRBV19 and TRBJ2-2, the complete variable domain reads DGGITQSPKYLFRKEGQNVTLSCEQNLNHDAMYWYRQDPGQGLRLIYYSQIVNDFQKGDIAEGYSVSREKKESFPLTVTSAQKNPTAFYLCASTTTGYTGELFFGEGSRLTVL.

The chain uses TRBV6-4 and TRBJ2-3; TRBD2 matches at 13 bases. The CDR3 has 16 residues. V shed 3 bases and J 3 bases; nucleotides not matched to a gene: 3. CDR1 is MRHNA and CDR2 is SNTAGT in the germline V gene. CDR3 bases: TGTGCCAGCAGTGAAACTAGCGGGGGGGCAACAGATACGCAGTATTTT. Amino acid sequence: CASSETSGGATDTQYF.

The chain couples TRBV27 to TRBJ1-1; no clear D gene. V was trimmed by 2 bases and J by 6 bases, leaving 13 bases between them. Germline values: CDR1 MNHEY, CDR2 SMNVEV (reference sequence). The CDR3 has 14 amino acids. CDR3 sequence reads: CASSLLFASPEAFF. For the CDR3, the DNA is TGTGCCAGCAGTTTACTTTTTGCGTCCCCTGAAGCTTTCTTT.

This chain joins TRBV2 and TRBJ2-7, with 10 bases that match TRBD2. The CDR3 is 17 amino acids. Germline loops: CDR1 SNHLY, CDR2 FYNNEI. With V trimmed by 4 bases and J by 2 bases, 11 bases remained unmatched. The CDR3 reads CASSARTSGTRTYEQYF. CDR3 sequence (DNA): TGTGCCAGCAGTGCCCGGACTAGCGGCACCCGGACCTACGAGCAGTACTTC.

The V call is TRBV7-6, the J call TRBJ1-2, with 7 bases fitting TRBD1. Germline CDR1 reads SGHVS; CDR2 reads FNYEAQ. The J segment lost 6 bases and the V segment lost 5 bases, leaving 24 bases of the junction unmatched. The CDR3 consists of 19 residues. In nucleotides, the CDR3 is TGTGCCAGCAGCCAGTTGACCGACGGCAGGGGGTCGAAGAGGGATGGCTACACCTTC. Its translation is CASSQLTDGRGSKRDGYTF.

The V call is TRBV7-2, the J call TRBJ1-2, with a possible D match to TRBD1 (6 bases). Trimming took 4 bases from V and 5 from J, leaving 14 bases between them. This CDR3 is 14 amino acids long. The germline V gene has CDR1 SGHTA and CDR2 FQGNSA. The CDR3 protein is CASSSYRVRYGYTF. For the CDR3, the DNA is TGTGCCAGCAGCTCGTACAGGGTGCGGTATGGCTACACCTTC.

This chain uses TRBV11-2 with TRBJ2-2, with D tentatively TRBD1 (6 bases). The CDR3 totals 15 residues. CDR1 and CDR2 from the germline V gene are SGHAT and FQNNGV. V was cut by 6 bases and J by 4 bases, with 15 bases left in between. The CDR3 is CASSLRDIVTGELFF. CDR3 sequence (DNA): TGTGCCAGCAGTCTCCGGGACATCGTCACCGGGGAGCTGTTTTTT.

This clone was detected only once. The chain joins TRBV29-1 to TRBJ1-3; no firm D call. Germline values: CDR1 SQVTM, CDR2 ANQGSEA. The CDR3 consists of 13 residues. Trimming took off 1 base at V and 2 bases at J, with 6 bases between the two ends. CDR3 nucleotide sequence: TGCAGCGTTGAAGGCCCAGCTGGAAACACCATATATTTT. Translated, it gives CSVEGPAGNTIYF.

CDR3: CASTAGTGGTGELFF. Written as DNA, the CDR3 is TGCGCCAGCACCGCCGGGACAGGGGGCACCGGGGAGCTGTTTTTT. This chain uses TRBV5-1 with TRBJ2-2; 11 bases fit TRBD1. V dropped 6 bases and J dropped 4; count of bases not matched to a gene: 5. Germline loops: CDR1 SGHRS, CDR2 YFSETQ. This CDR3 has 15 amino acids.

The gene calls are TRBV15 and TRBJ1-5; 7 bases are a match to TRBD1. CDR1 and CDR2 from the germline V gene are LNHNV and YYDKDF (reference sequence). The V gene end was trimmed by 4 bases and the J gene end by 2 bases; junction bases not matched to a gene: 2. The CDR3 has 14 residues. CDR3 protein: CATSTDRGNQPQHF. The CDR3 nucleotides are TGTGCCACCAGCACCGACAGGGGCAATCAGCCCCAGCATTTT.

This clone was found a few times. The chain has TRBV15 and TRBJ1-4; D not certain. With 1 base removed from V and 3 bases from J, the gap between germline ends came to 9 bases. Germline CDR1 LNHNV, CDR2 YYDKDF (reference sequence). CDR3 length equals 15 residues. The CDR3 DNA is TGTGCCACCAGCAGAGGGGGAGAGCCTAATGAAAAACTGTTTTTT. Translated, it gives CATSRGGEPNEKLFF.

The rearrangement uses TRBV29-1 and TRBJ2-1; D is possibly TRBD1 (6 bases). The CDR3 consists of 14 residues. With 6 bases removed from V and 6 bases from J, the gap between germline ends came to 18 bases. CDR1 SQVTM and CDR2 ANQGSEA come from the germline V gene. CDR3 sequence reads: CSVRGKWGINEQFF. In DNA, the CDR3 is TGCAGCGTGAGGGGGAAGTGGGGGATCAATGAGCAGTTCTTC.

The J gene is TRBJ1-1, the V gene TRBV3-1 (or the pseudogene TRBV3-2); 8 bases fit TRBD1. CDR1 and CDR2 from the germline V gene are LGHDT and YNNKEL (reference sequence). The CDR3 totals 15 residues. The junction had 7 bases not matched to a gene; V was cut back by 6 bases and J by 1 base. The CDR3 bases are TGTGCCAGCAGTCCCAGGGGGCGGGGGAACACTGAAGCTTTCTTT. Translation gives CASSPRGRGNTEAFF.

The CDR3, as DNA: TGTGCCAGCACCGAAGGGGGGGCAGGGATCTACGAGCAGTACTTC. Protein: CASTEGGAGIYEQYF. This chain links TRBV6-5 with TRBJ2-7; possible D gene TRBD2, 7 bases. CDR1 and CDR2 (germline): MNHEY, SVGAGI. This CDR3 spans 15 amino acids. V was clipped by 7 bases and J by 3 bases, with 19 bases between them.

This rearrangement joins TRBV18 to TRBJ1-2; D possibly corresponds to TRBD1 (6 bases). The germline gives CDR1 KGHSH, CDR2 LQKENI. Trimming left V 2 bases short and J 8 bases short, with 15 bases between. The CDR3 contains 14 residues. CDR3 DNA: TGTGCCAGCTCACCAAATCTACAGGGTTTCGGCTACACCTTC. Its translation: CASSPNLQGFGYTF.

This chain links TRBV5-6 with TRBJ1-6; D remains ambiguous. This CDR3 has 12 amino acids. Germline V gene data show CDR1 as SGHDT and CDR2 as YYEEEE. The V and J ends lost 0 bases and 13 bases respectively, with 8 bases between them. The CDR3 loop reads CASSLGVSPLHF. In nucleotides, the CDR3 is TGTGCCAGCAGCTTGGGTGTTTCGCCCCTCCACTTT. Looking up the rest from reference TRBV5-6 and TRBJ1-6 gives the full variable domain: DAGVTQSPTHLIKTRGQQVTLRCSPKSGHDTVSWYQQALGQGPQFIFQYYEEEERQRGNFPDRFSGHQFPNYSSELNVNALLLGDSALYLCASSLGVSPLHFGNGTRLTVT.

This clone showed up just once. V usage is TRBV29-1 and J usage is TRBJ1-2; TRBD1 aligns across 7 bases. Germline assignment: CDR1 SQVTM and CDR2 ANQGSEA. Germline trimming cut 5 bases from V and 4 bases from J; bases unmatched to any gene: 1. CDR3 length: 11 residues. The DNA of the CDR3 is TGCAGCGTTCAGGGGGGCTATGGCTACACCTTC. Encoded protein: CSVQGGYGYTF.

Regarding this clone: The same CDR3 is also encoded by other DNA sequences in this sample. The chain uses TRBV30 and TRBJ1-2; D gene ambiguous. Germline CDR1 and CDR2: GTSNPN and SVGIG (reference sequence). CDR3 length: 13 residues. V was cut by 0 bases and J by 4 bases, with 9 bases left in between. The CDR3 protein is CAWSVLHGYGYTF. CDR3 nucleotides: TGTGCCTGGAGTGTACTTCATGGCTATGGCTACACCTTC.

The chain recombines TRBV28 with TRBJ2-3; D not certain. The germline CDR1 and CDR2 sequences are MDHEN and SYDVKM. The CDR3 runs 12 residues. The V end lost 10 bases, the J end lost 1 base, and 9 bases lay between the germline ends. The CDR3 DNA reads TGTGCCACCGAAGCCCGCACAGATACGCAGTATTTT. Translated: CATEARTDTQYF.

The J gene is TRBJ1-4, the V gene TRBV20-1; 10 nucleotides match TRBD1. The CDR3 is 16 amino acids. Germline-derived CDR1 and CDR2 are DFQATT and SNEGSKA (reference sequence). V lost 3 bases to trimming and J lost 4 bases; unmatched junction nucleotides: 8. For the CDR3, the DNA is TGCAGTGCTAGTGAGGACAGGGGGTGGGTTAATGAAAAACTGTTTTTT. It yields the protein CSASEDRGWVNEKLFF.

The CDR3 is CASSGPGHPYSGNTIYF. The CDR3 DNA reads as TGTGCCAGCAGTGGTCCGGGACACCCTTACTCTGGAAACACCATATATTTT. The V and J genes are TRBV6-4 and TRBJ1-3; TRBD1 might be the D (6 bases). CDR1 and CDR2 from the germline V gene are MRHNA and SNTAGT. V dropped 4 bases and J dropped 0 bases, with 16 bases sitting between them. The CDR3 is 17 amino acids.

This chain links TRBV3-1 (or the pseudogene TRBV3-2) with TRBJ2-1; D unresolved. Trimming took off 1 base at V and 0 bases at J, with 7 bases between the two ends. The CDR3 spans 15 residues. Germline V gives CDR1 LGHDT, CDR2 YNNKEL (reference sequence). The CDR3 DNA sequence: TGTGCCAGCAGCCAAGGAAAGCACTCCTACAATGAGCAGTTCTTC. Amino acids: CASSQGKHSYNEQFF.

The rearrangement links TRBV10-3 to TRBJ1-1, with TRBD1 as a possible D gene (6 bases). This CDR3 spans 13 amino acids. V lost 6 bases to trimming and J lost 5 bases, with 13 bases between them. CDR1 is ENHRY and CDR2 is SYGVKD in the germline V gene. The chain's CDR3 is CAISVRQETEAFF. Here the CDR3 DNA reads TGTGCCATCAGCGTACGACAGGAAACTGAAGCTTTCTTT.

This clone occurred once. This chain connects TRBV3-1 (or the pseudogene TRBV3-2) to TRBJ2-2, with TRBD1 identical over 7 bases. The CDR3 is 14 residues long. The V and J ends lost 8 bases and 4 bases, in that order; junction bases with no gene match: 7. CDR1 is LGHDT and CDR2 is YNNKEL in the germline V gene (reference sequence). CDR3 DNA sequence: TGTGCCAGCCAGAATAACAGGGGCACCGGGGAGCTGTTTTTT. Its translation is CASQNNRGTGELFF.

The chain carries TRBV5-4 and TRBJ1-2; D not resolved. CDR1 is SGHNT, CDR2 YYREEE, per germline (reference sequence). The CDR3 is made up of 12 amino acids. The germline V and J ends were trimmed by 0 bases and 3 bases, with 3 bases remaining between them. The CDR3 region has the DNA TGTGCCAGCAGCTTGGCCTACTATGGCTACACCTTC. Translating it yields CASSLAYYGYTF. The full variable domain, completed using reference TRBV5-4 and TRBJ1-2, is ETGVTQSPTHLIKTRGQQVTLRCSSQSGHNTVSWYQQALGQGPQFIFQYYREEENGRGNFPPRFSGLQFPNYSSELNVNALELDDSALYLCASSLAYYGYTFGSGTRLTVV.